A selection of T cell receptor beta chains follows, all from one sample in a study of CXCR3-negative and CXCR3-positive naive CD8 T cells. TCRdb reprocessed the 5' RACE reads and keeps a single row for each CDR3 protein, giving no DNA. The sample yields around 95,000 distinct CDR3 sequences, of which the top ten take up around 1%. Sequencing input: naive CXCR3+ CD8+ T cells from blood. The receptor set was obtained from a human donor in good health. Some clones in this sample may be carry-over from other donors' samples. Both conserved end residues are part of each CDR3.

j_call: TRBJ2-1
v_call: TRBV7-3
cdr3_aa: CASSLAPSSYNEQFF

j_call: TRBJ2-7
v_call: TRBV7-9
cdr3_aa: CASSLALAGDPYEQYF

j_call: TRBJ2-1
v_call: TRBV5-1
cdr3_aa: CASSLAGRLNEQFF

j_call: TRBJ2-3
v_call: TRBV9
cdr3_aa: CASSSSIGGSDTQYF

j_call: TRBJ2-7
v_call: TRBV10-3
cdr3_aa: CAISEKTGSSYEQYF

j_call: TRBJ1-2
v_call: TRBV27
cdr3_aa: CASSFGNYGYTF

j_call: TRBJ2-2
v_call: TRBV30
cdr3_aa: CASLTDRGITGELFF

j_call: TRBJ2-7
v_call: TRBV20-1
cdr3_aa: CSAPQGFEQYF

j_call: TRBJ2-5
v_call: TRBV29-1
cdr3_aa: CSVEDLPRTSGPQETQYF

j_call: TRBJ1-5
v_call: TRBV27
cdr3_aa: CASRPGQNQPQHF

j_call: TRBJ2-3
v_call: TRBV7-3
cdr3_aa: CASSPQGTARDTQYF

j_call: TRBJ1-2
v_call: TRBV20-1
cdr3_aa: CSARQGATYGYTF

j_call: TRBJ2-1
v_call: TRBV24-1
cdr3_aa: CATIGSGDPEQFF

j_call: TRBJ2-7
v_call: TRBV7-9
cdr3_aa: CASSLARAPAYEQYF

j_call: TRBJ1-1
v_call: TRBV20-1
cdr3_aa: CSARDRGGPGVAEAFF

j_call: TRBJ2-1
v_call: TRBV3-1
cdr3_aa: CASSQDIREQFF

j_call: TRBJ2-7
v_call: TRBV12-5
cdr3_aa: CASGLAPYEQYF

j_call: TRBJ2-2
v_call: TRBV7-8
cdr3_aa: CASSLEGLAMNTGELFF

j_call: TRBJ1-5
v_call: TRBV4-1
cdr3_aa: CASSQVWQGNQPQHF

j_call: TRBJ1-1
v_call: TRBV7-9
cdr3_aa: CASSSTGPVNTEAFF

j_call: TRBJ2-7
v_call: TRBV28
cdr3_aa: CASSLWGTVGFYEQYF

j_call: TRBJ2-4
v_call: TRBV27
cdr3_aa: CASSFQGATDIQYF

j_call: TRBJ2-2
v_call: TRBV14
cdr3_aa: CAGSPQWINTGELFF

j_call: TRBJ2-3
v_call: TRBV15
cdr3_aa: CATSTIQLAPQYF